These 24 T cell receptor beta chains were all obtained from the same sample, sequenced in a study of cytomegalovirus exposure and HLA in healthy donors (dated by TCRdb to the late 2010s). The library was made by the immunoSEQ multiplex PCR assay. For the multiplex PCR, a mixture combining 60 forward primers for TCR Vbeta segments and 13 reverse primers for TCR Jbeta segments was used. The table comes from immuneACCESS by way of TCRdb, which keeps in-frame sequences with V and J called. Part of the clones is missing from these tables; in studies checked, under half for an unresolved V gene and the rest for unknown reasons. This sample lists tens of thousands of clones; about 70% were detected once. The ten largest clones add up to about 7.6% of the sample. Sequencing used PBMCs. Every receptor here comes from a man aged 40-49 years in good health and CMV-seropositive.

The chain joins TRBV9 to TRBJ1-1; 9 bases are a match to TRBD1. The CDR3 covers 15 residues. The trim removed 4 bases at V and 6 bases at J, leaving 10 bases unmatched. CDR1 and CDR2 (germline): SGDLS, YYNGEE. The CDR3 DNA follows: TGTGCCAGCAGCCCCCCGGGACAGGGTTCGGCTGAAGCTTTCTTT. This gives the protein CASSPPGQGSAEAFF.

Details on this clone: This may be a read error, as it is one base from a much larger clone. Additional DNA sequences in this sample encode the identical CDR3. V gene TRBV27 combines with J gene TRBJ1-5; TRBD1 agrees at 10 bases. This CDR3 has 14 residues. The germline CDR1 and CDR2 sequences are MNHEY and SMNVEV (reference sequence). Unmatched junction bases numbered 3, after V lost 6 bases and J lost 4 bases. Here the CDR3 DNA reads TGTGCCAGCAGCCCGGACAGGGGGAATCAGCCCCAGCATTTT. Encoded protein: CASSPDRGNQPQHF.

The chain carries TRBV7-3 and TRBJ2-2; possibly TRBD2 for D (5 bases). The V end was cut by 6 bases, the J end by 2 bases, with 13 bases between. Germline CDR1 reads SGHTA; CDR2 reads FQGTGA. The CDR3 is 15 amino acids. CDR3 sequence reads: CASSPTLDNTGELFF. Here the CDR3 DNA reads TGTGCCAGCAGTCCGACACTAGATAACACCGGGGAGCTGTTTTTT.

V gene TRBV6-5 combines with J gene TRBJ2-7; D perhaps matches TRBD2 (7 bases). There are 15 residues in the CDR3. Per germline, CDR1 MNHEY and CDR2 SVGAGI. V lost 8 bases and J 6 bases, leaving 23 bases between the germline ends. The CDR3 DNA follows: TGTGCCAGCGGCTCACGAGGGGGGGCTAGAAGCGAGCAGTACTTC. Translated, it gives CASGSRGGARSEQYF.

The chain joins TRBV18 to TRBJ1-2, with 10 bases that match TRBD1. The CDR3 runs 16 residues. Losses at the gene ends were 2 bases for V and 7 bases for J; bases not matched to a gene: 10. Germline CDR1 KGHSH, CDR2 LQKENI. CDR3 sequence (DNA): TGTGCCAGCTCACCAGGGACAGGGGCGACAAATGGTGGCTACACCTTC. As protein: CASSPGTGATNGGYTF.

CDR3: CASSSTTGYEQYF. The CDR3 DNA is TGTGCCAGCAGCTCTACGACTGGGTACGAGCAGTACTTC. The chain uses TRBV7-8 and TRBJ2-7; no reliable D call. The length of the CDR3 is 13 residues. The V end was cut by 4 bases, the J end by 4 bases, with 11 bases between. CDR1 is SGHVS and CDR2 is FQNEAQ in the germline V gene.

The rearrangement uses TRBV5-1 and TRBJ1-2; a weak D match, TRBD1 (6 bases). Germline assignment: CDR1 SGHRS and CDR2 YFSETQ. V lost 0 bases and J 8 bases, leaving 14 bases between the germline ends. The CDR3 spans 14 residues. The CDR3 coding sequence is TGCGCCAGCAGCTTGGAGACAGGCCCCGAAGGCTACACCTTC. The encoded protein is CASSLETGPEGYTF.

The chain employs TRBV5-1 and TRBJ1-1, with a possible D match to TRBD1 (5 bases). From germline, CDR1 is SGHRS and CDR2 YFSETQ. This CDR3 is built from 14 residues. Deletions cut 8 bases from V and 4 bases from J, with 18 bases between. CDR3 residues: CASRLGGGATEAFF. CDR3 DNA: TGCGCCAGTCGCCTCGGGGGGGGTGCCACTGAAGCTTTCTTT.

This chain connects TRBV4-3 to TRBJ1-2; weak D call: TRBD1 (6 bases). The CDR3 consists of 16 residues. Per the germline V gene, CDR1 is LGHNA and CDR2 is YSLEER. With 1 base removed from V and 5 bases from J, the gap between germline ends came to 17 bases. The CDR3 DNA sequence: TGCGCCAGCAGCCAAGTTCTCTCAGGGGATGGATATGGCTACACCTTC. It translates to CASSQVLSGDGYGYTF.

The chain links TRBV5-1 to TRBJ2-6, with D tentatively TRBD1 (5 bases). The CDR3 contains 19 residues. Trimming shortened V by 1 base and J by 2 bases, and 19 bases separated the two germline ends. Looked up from germline, CDR1 is SGHRS and CDR2 is YFSETQ. DNA of the CDR3: TGCGCCAGCAGCTTGAATCCAGGGAACCGACCCCCTGGGGCCAACGTCCTGACTTTC. Protein sequence: CASSLNPGNRPPGANVLTF.

V and J are TRBV4-3 and TRBJ2-7, with D unresolved. The V gene's germline CDR1 is LGHNA and CDR2 YSLEER. The V gene lost 0 bases and the J gene lost 0 bases, with 12 bases spanning the gap. This CDR3 spans 16 amino acids. The CDR3, as DNA: TGCGCCAGCAGCCAAGATGGGTCTGACAACTCCTACGAGCAGTACTTC. It yields the protein CASSQDGSDNSYEQYF.

A remark on this clone: The same CDR3 arises from other DNA sequences in this sample as well. The CDR3 nucleotides read TGTGCCAGCAGCTTAGTCCGCGGGGAAGCTTTCTTT. Protein: CASSLVRGEAFF. The V gene is TRBV11-2, the J gene TRBJ1-1; D is unresolved. Trimming shortened V by 1 base and J by 8 bases, and 8 bases separated the two germline ends. The CDR3 extends over 12 amino acids. Germline V gene data show CDR1 as SGHAT and CDR2 as FQNNGV.

This clone was counted ten times or more. This chain uses TRBV4-3 with TRBJ1-1, with D perhaps matching TRBD1 (5 bases). This CDR3 has 15 residues. Germline lookup yields CDR1 LGHNA and CDR2 YSLEER. Between the trimmed V and J ends, which lost 4 bases and 3 bases, there was a span of 15 bases. Here the CDR3 DNA reads TGCGCCAGCAGCCGGGACTGGGGAGGGTACACTGAAGCTTTCTTT. Protein product: CASSRDWGGYTEAFF.

This clone was seen a handful of times. The chain employs TRBV9 and TRBJ1-1; 10 bases agree with TRBD1. CDR3 length: 15 amino acids. The junction had 5 bases not matched to a gene; V was cut back by 3 bases and J by 3 bases. The germline V gene encodes CDR1 SGDLS and CDR2 YYNGEE. The CDR3 DNA sequence: TGTGCCAGCAGCGGACAGGGGGCGTTGGACACTGAAGCTTTCTTT. Its translation: CASSGQGALDTEAFF.

This sequence joins TRBV6-6 and TRBJ2-5, with D unclear. The V and J ends lost 0 bases and 3 bases respectively, with 11 bases between them. The V gene's germline CDR1 is MNHNY and CDR2 SVGAGI (reference sequence). The CDR3 covers 15 residues. CDR3 nucleotide sequence: TGTGCCAGCAGTTACTCGGGCAGGAAAAAAGAGACCCAGTACTTC. Translated: CASSYSGRKKETQYF.

This clone was counted a few times. This rearrangement joins TRBV7-2 to TRBJ2-5; D is unclear. Trimming shortened V by 1 base and J by 2 bases, and 11 bases separated the two germline ends. This CDR3 has 15 amino acids. Germline loops: CDR1 SGHTA, CDR2 FQGNSA. The CDR3 protein is CASSLVGRRQETQYF. CDR3 nucleotide sequence: TGTGCCAGCAGCTTAGTTGGCAGGCGTCAAGAGACCCAGTACTTC.

This clone appeared a single time. The chain links TRBV5-6 to TRBJ1-1; D gene ambiguous. The V and J ends lost 4 bases and 1 base respectively, with 17 bases between them. Germline V gene data show CDR1 as SGHDT and CDR2 as YYEEEE. There are 16 residues in the CDR3. The CDR3 sequence is CASSGGPATPNTEAFF. CDR3 sequence (DNA): TGTGCCAGCAGCGGAGGCCCGGCGACTCCGAACACTGAAGCTTTCTTT.

The chain is built from TRBV27 and TRBJ1-5, with a possible D match to TRBD1 (6 bases). V shed 5 bases and J shed 0 bases, with 14 bases lying between them. CDR3 length: 16 amino acids. Germline assignment: CDR1 MNHEY and CDR2 SMNVEV (reference sequence). The CDR3 here is CASSPRTVNSNQPQHF. DNA for the CDR3: TGTGCCAGCAGTCCCAGGACAGTCAATAGCAATCAGCCCCAGCATTTT.

Relative to its sample, this clone is medium-sized (0.01 to 0.1%). The chain employs TRBV6-5 and TRBJ1-2; D is unresolved. With 11 bases removed from V and 6 bases from J, the gap between germline ends came to 16 bases. CDR1 and CDR2 from the germline V gene are MNHEY and SVGAGI. The CDR3 is made up of 12 amino acids. CDR3 in amino acids: CAPRRTRDGYTF. In nucleotides, the CDR3 is TGTGCCCCACGAAGGACTAGGGATGGCTACACCTTC.

The J gene is TRBJ1-1, the V gene TRBV5-1; D is unclear. Trimming stripped 0 bases from V and 1 base from J, with 10 bases between. Germline CDR1 SGHRS, CDR2 YFSETQ. The CDR3 has 15 residues. CDR3 sequence (DNA): TGCGCCAGCAGCTTGGCCGCCAGATCGAACACTGAAGCTTTCTTT. It translates to CASSLAARSNTEAFF.

The chain combines TRBV5-6 with TRBJ2-6; TRBD2 is a possible D gene (5 bases). Germline assignment: CDR1 SGHDT and CDR2 YYEEEE. The germline V and J ends were trimmed by 3 bases and 1 base, with 17 bases remaining between them. The CDR3 is 18 amino acids. The CDR3 sequence is CASSSAAGRTSGANVLTF. The CDR3 nucleotides read TGTGCCAGCAGCTCAGCGGCGGGTCGGACGTCTGGGGCCAACGTCCTGACTTTC.

The chain carries TRBV9 and TRBJ2-2; D is perhaps TRBD1 (5 bases). Germline CDR1 is SGDLS and CDR2 is YYNGEE. The V end lost 4 bases, the J end lost 9 bases, and 10 bases lay between the germline ends. This CDR3 region has 12 residues. As DNA, the CDR3 is TGTGCCAGCAGCCCCCAGGACAGGGAGCTGTTTTTT. This gives the protein CASSPQDRELFF.

This rearrangement joins TRBV6-6 to TRBJ1-5; D not resolved. The CDR3 sequence is 13 residues long. Germline values: CDR1 MNHNY, CDR2 SVGAGI (reference sequence). The germline V and J ends were trimmed by 4 bases and 5 bases, with 9 bases remaining between them. The CDR3 nucleotides read TGTGCCAGCAGTTCCAACTTTGATCAGCCCCAGCATTTT. This codes for CASSSNFDQPQHF.

The chain recombines TRBV7-9 with TRBJ1-4; D possibly corresponds to TRBD1 (6 bases). The CDR3 consists of 15 residues. Germline CDR1 reads SEHNR; CDR2 reads FQNEAQ (reference sequence). V gave up 5 bases and J gave up 3 bases, with 13 bases separating them. The CDR3 bases are TGTGCCAGCAGCCGACAGGACAGCGCTAATGAAAAACTGTTTTTT. Its protein is CASSRQDSANEKLFF.